These 5 T cell receptor beta chains were sequenced from one sample in a study of blood T cell repertoires in COVID-19. The data were produced by immunoSEQ multiplex PCR, yet TCRdb's version contains in-frame clones alone and is incomplete. This repertoire shows approximately 65,000 clones, around 91% found once; its top ten account for approximately 0.57%. Sequenced: peripheral blood. These receptor sequences come from a man aged 50 to 59 with COVID-19, enrolled during active disease.

V is TRBV10-3 and J is TRBJ1-1; D is ambiguous. This CDR3 has 14 residues. From germline, CDR1 is ENHRY and CDR2 SYGVKD. V was shortened by 3 bases and J by 4 bases, with 12 bases between the two germline ends. CDR3 bases: TGTGCCATCAGTGACCCCGGAGGAGGCACTGAAGCTTTCTTT. Encoded protein: CAISDPGGGTEAFF.

This clone was recorded once. The CDR3 DNA reads as TGTGCCAGCAGCTCGGGACTCAGGAGCTCCTACGAGCAGTACTTC. It codes for CASSSGLRSSYEQYF. The rearrangement joins TRBV5-4 to TRBJ2-7; possible D gene TRBD2, 6 bases. The CDR3 has 15 residues. V gave up 3 bases and J gave up 0 bases, with 13 bases separating them. Germline lookup yields CDR1 SGHNT and CDR2 YYREEE (reference sequence).

V is TRBV19 and J is TRBJ2-7, with TRBD1 identical over 10 bases. The CDR3 has 17 amino acids. Germline trimming cut 8 bases from V and 0 bases from J; bases unmatched to any gene: 13. Germline V gives CDR1 LNHDA, CDR2 SQIVND (reference sequence). CDR3 amino acids: CASQLGTGEHRSYEQYF. The CDR3 DNA reads as TGTGCCAGTCAGCTCGGGACAGGGGAACACCGCTCCTACGAGCAGTACTTC.

The chain combines TRBV30 with TRBJ2-7; TRBD2 might be the D (5 bases). In germline, CDR1 is GTSNPN, CDR2 SVGIG (reference sequence). The CDR3 totals 11 residues. V was trimmed by 5 bases and J by 7 bases, leaving 12 bases between them. CDR3 nucleotides: TGTGCCTGGCGCCTAGCCGGGGAGCAGTACTTC. The encoded protein is CAWRLAGEQYF.

V usage is TRBV6-2 or TRBV6-3 and J usage is TRBJ2-7, with 8 nucleotides matching TRBD2. The CDR3 length is 14 residues. The V gene end was trimmed by 2 bases and the J gene end by 0 bases; junction bases not matched to a gene: 0. The germline V gene has CDR1 MNHEY and CDR2 SVGEGT. CDR3 region: CASSYSGGSYEQYF. In DNA form, the CDR3 reads TGTGCCAGCAGTTACAGCGGGGGCTCCTACGAGCAGTACTTC.